This T cell receptor (beta chain) was identified during a study of blood T cell repertoires in COVID-19. TCRdb's table, derived via immunoSEQ multiplex PCR, lists solely in-frame clones and lacks some. The table includes roughly 300,000 clones, about nine tenths detected once. The sequenced sample consisted of PBMCs or T cells enriched from blood (not recorded which). This TCR was sampled from a man younger than 45 who had recovered from COVID-19.

Here the CDR3 DNA reads TGCGCCAGCAGCCAAGCGTCCGTCGGTGGCTACACCTTC. Translating gives CASSQASVGGYTF. This chain links TRBV4-1 with TRBJ1-2; D is ambiguous. The CDR3 covers 13 residues. The V gene's germline CDR1 is MGHRA and CDR2 YSYEKL. V dropped 1 base and J dropped 7 bases, with 10 bases sitting between them.